These T cell receptor beta chains were read from a single sample in a study of T cells in Graves' hyperthyroidism and ophthalmopathy. TCRdb re-called the multiplex PCR reads through MiXCR, storing one row per CDR3 protein. The sample includes roughly 160,000 distinct CDR3 sequences, over 7.5% of them seen just once. Sequencing was carried out using blood. The origin of the receptors is a young woman with Graves' hyperthyroidism that later progressed to Graves' ophthalmopathy. CDR3s include the opening cysteine and the closing phenylalanine or tryptophan.

j_call v_call cdr3_aa
TRBJ1-2 TRBV24-1 CATSAGTGERGYGYTF
TRBJ1-4 TRBV12-3/TRBV12-4 CASSCSNRDPLPSTNEKLFF
TRBJ2-3 TRBV9 CASSVSGTITDTQYF
TRBJ2-3 TRBV20-1 CSAPSEADTQYF
TRBJ2-1 TRBV6-1 CASSGLASGGSYNEQFF
TRBJ1-2 TRBV5-1 CASSLAPDPYGYTF
TRBJ1-6 TRBV20-1 CSARDAAKAFNSPLHF
TRBJ2-5 TRBV3-1 CASSQPGQRQETQYF
TRBJ1-5 TRBV27 CASSRGANINQPQHF
TRBJ1-1 TRBV19 CASSLTGVNTEAFF
TRBJ2-1 TRBV7-8 CASSHRTSGGTNEQFF
TRBJ2-5 TRBV6-1 CASNQLLNGGTQYF
TRBJ1-2 TRBV5-8 CASSQPGPNYGYTF
TRBJ1-5 TRBV4-1 CASSQPLGVKTQHF
TRBJ2-5 TRBV7-9 CAWRAETQYF
TRBJ1-3 TRBV10-1 CASSAYRDTGNTIYF
TRBJ2-7 TRBV5-5 CASSLNRGQYEQYF
TRBJ1-5 TRBV11-2 CASSSQGQPQHF
TRBJ1-1 TRBV28 CASRWTGNTEAFF
TRBJ1-3 TRBV2 CASSESGAGNTIYF
TRBJ1-2 TRBV30 CAFSYRGRVEGYTF
TRBJ2-3 TRBV2 CASSARLAGGGVRDTQYF
TRBJ2-2 TRBV28 CATYASRGPGELFF
TRBJ2-7 TRBV4-1 CASSQEWASTGEQYF
TRBJ1-1 TRBV12-3/TRBV12-4 CASSLAPRGHGEAFF
TRBJ1-1 TRBV7-9 CASSDTMNTEAFF
TRBJ1-1 TRBV11-2 CASSRETTLNTEAFF
TRBJ1-4 TRBV10-3 CAISESPGLTEKLFF
TRBJ2-1 TRBV2 CASIPRFYENEQFF
TRBJ1-3 TRBV7-9 CASSLEQYSGNTIYF
TRBJ2-1 TRBV29-1 CSVAVGGIHEQFF
TRBJ2-1 TRBV28 CASSAPGLSSSEQFF
TRBJ1-3 TRBV2 CASIRDLTGNTIYF
TRBJ2-7 TRBV29-1 CSVVWDRGRYEQYF
TRBJ2-7 TRBV4-2 CASSQDRAFEQYF
TRBJ2-3 TRBV13 CASSLYLAPNTDTQYF
TRBJ1-6 TRBV11-2 CASSLVGSPIHSPLHF
TRBJ1-1 TRBV18 CASSPPRASTEAFF
TRBJ2-1 TRBV6-1 CASSYGQGTAGQFF
TRBJ2-1 TRBV5-1 CASSLERASGYYYNEQFF
TRBJ2-1 TRBV20-1 CSAIPGQNNFNEQFF
TRBJ2-1 TRBV20-1 CSARSGTSGINEQFF
TRBJ2-2 TRBV28 CASSRQELTGELFF
TRBJ2-7 TRBV6-1 CASSISSAPYEQYF
TRBJ2-1 TRBV7-2 CASSRGGTLLYNEQFF
TRBJ1-4 TRBV7-8 CASSLITNEKLFF
TRBJ1-3 TRBV11-1 CASSLGGDTIYF
TRBJ1-5 TRBV28 CASRYDGPQHF
TRBJ2-1 TRBV6-1 CASSEWEDNEQFF
TRBJ2-7 TRBV12-3/TRBV12-4 CASSLAGSEQYF
TRBJ1-2 TRBV10-3 CAISEPGYGYTF
TRBJ1-1 TRBV11-2 CASSLPTGRVNTEAFF
TRBJ1-5 TRBV10-2 CASSQGAKGQPQHF
TRBJ1-1 TRBV20-1 CSAPPTGVGNTEAFF
TRBJ1-2 TRBV12-3/TRBV12-4 CASSFSVTGYTF
TRBJ2-4 TRBV2 CASSELGSGTGAKNIQYF
TRBJ2-7 TRBV11-3 CASTFGAYEQYF